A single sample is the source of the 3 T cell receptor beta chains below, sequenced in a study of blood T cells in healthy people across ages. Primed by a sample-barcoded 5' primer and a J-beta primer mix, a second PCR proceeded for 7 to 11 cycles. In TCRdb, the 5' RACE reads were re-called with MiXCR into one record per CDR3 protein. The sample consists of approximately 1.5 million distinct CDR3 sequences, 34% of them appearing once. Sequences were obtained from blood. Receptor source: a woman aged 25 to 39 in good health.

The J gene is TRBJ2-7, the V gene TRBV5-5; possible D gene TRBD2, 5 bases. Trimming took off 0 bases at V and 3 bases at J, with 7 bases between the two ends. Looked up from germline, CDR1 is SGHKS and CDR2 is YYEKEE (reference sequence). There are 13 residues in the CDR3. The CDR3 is CASSLGEIYEQYF. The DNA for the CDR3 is TGTGCCAGCAGCTTGGGGGAGATCTACGAGCAGTACTTC.

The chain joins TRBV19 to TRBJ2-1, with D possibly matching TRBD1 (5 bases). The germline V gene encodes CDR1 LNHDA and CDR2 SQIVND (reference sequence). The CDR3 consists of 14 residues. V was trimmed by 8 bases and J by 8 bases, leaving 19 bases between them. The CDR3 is CASLPQAGYYEQFF. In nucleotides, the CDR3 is TGTGCCAGTCTACCCCAGGCAGGGTATTATGAGCAGTTCTTC.

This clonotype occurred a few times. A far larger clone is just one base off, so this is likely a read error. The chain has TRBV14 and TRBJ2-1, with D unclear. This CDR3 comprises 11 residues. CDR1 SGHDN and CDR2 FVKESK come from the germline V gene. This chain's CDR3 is CASSQYTEQFF. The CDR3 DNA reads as TGTGCCAGCAGCCAGTACACTGAGCAGTTCTTC.